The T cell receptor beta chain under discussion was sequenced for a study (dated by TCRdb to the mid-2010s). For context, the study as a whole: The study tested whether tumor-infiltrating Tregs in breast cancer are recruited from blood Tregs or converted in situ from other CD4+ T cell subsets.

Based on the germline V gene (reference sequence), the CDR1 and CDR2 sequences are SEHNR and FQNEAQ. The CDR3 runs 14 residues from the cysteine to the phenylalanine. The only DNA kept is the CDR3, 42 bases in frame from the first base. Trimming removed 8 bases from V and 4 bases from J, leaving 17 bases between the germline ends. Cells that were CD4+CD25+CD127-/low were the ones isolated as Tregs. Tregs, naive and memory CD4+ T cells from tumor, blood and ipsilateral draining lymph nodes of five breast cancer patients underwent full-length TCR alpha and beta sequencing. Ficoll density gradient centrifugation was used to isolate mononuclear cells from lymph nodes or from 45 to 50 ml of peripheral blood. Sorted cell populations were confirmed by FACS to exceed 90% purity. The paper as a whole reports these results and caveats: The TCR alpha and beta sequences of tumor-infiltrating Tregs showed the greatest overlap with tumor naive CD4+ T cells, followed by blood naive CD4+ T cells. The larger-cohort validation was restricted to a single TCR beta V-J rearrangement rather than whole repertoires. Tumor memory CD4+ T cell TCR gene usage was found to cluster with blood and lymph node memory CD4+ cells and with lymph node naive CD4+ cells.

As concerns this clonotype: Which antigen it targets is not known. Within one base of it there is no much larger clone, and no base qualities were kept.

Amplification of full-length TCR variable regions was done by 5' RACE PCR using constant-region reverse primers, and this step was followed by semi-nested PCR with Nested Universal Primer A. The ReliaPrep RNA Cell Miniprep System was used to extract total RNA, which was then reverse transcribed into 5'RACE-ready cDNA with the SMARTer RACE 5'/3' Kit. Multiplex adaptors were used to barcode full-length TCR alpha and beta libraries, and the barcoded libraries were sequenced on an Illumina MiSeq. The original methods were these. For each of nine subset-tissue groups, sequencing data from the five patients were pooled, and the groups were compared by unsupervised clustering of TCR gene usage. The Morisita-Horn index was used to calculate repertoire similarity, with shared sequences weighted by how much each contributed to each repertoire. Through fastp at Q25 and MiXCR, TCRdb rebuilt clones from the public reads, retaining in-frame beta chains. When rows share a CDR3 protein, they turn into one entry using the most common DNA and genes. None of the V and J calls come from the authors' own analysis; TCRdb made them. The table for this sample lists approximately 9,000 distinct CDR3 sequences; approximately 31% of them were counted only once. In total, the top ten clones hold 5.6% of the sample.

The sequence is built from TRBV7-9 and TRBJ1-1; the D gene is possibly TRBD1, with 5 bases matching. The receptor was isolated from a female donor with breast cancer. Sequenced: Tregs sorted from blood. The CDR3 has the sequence CASLLGGGTTEAFF. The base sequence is TGTGCCAGCCTTCTAGGTGGGGGGACCACTGAAGCTTTCTTT. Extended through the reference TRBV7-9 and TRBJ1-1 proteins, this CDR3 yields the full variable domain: DTGVSQNPRHKITKRGQNVTFRCDPISEHNRLYWYRQTLGQGPEFLTYFQNEAQLEKSRLLSDRFSAERPKGSFSTLEIQRTEQGDSAMYLCASLLGGGTTEAFFGQGTRLTVV.